This T cell receptor (beta chain) was sequenced in a study of OX40 agonist ivuxolimab in advanced cancers. About the study: Dose-escalation patients suffered from hepatocellular carcinoma, melanoma, renal cell or head and neck cancer. Three patients responded partially, comprising one with hepatocellular carcinoma and two with cutaneous melanoma. Study-wide findings and caveats: At 0.1 to 3.0 mg/kg and by week 6, clonal expansion occurred in CD4+ and CD8+ blood T cells.

The study sampled blood at baseline, cycle 4 day 1, and cycle 7 day 1. About this clone itself: As yet, its antigen is unknown.

Libraries were prepared by immunoSEQ multiplex PCR; TCRdb keeps only in-frame clonotypes and omits some of them. Among roughly 83,000 clones listed, 84% were seen once. Sequences were derived from CD4+ or CD8+ T cells sorted from blood, sampled in a trial of the OX40 agonist ivuxolimab. The sequence came from an adult with an advanced solid tumor such as melanoma, head and neck, liver or kidney cancer.

As DNA, the CDR3 is TGTGCCAGCAGCGTACCTAGCGTTGAGCAGTTCTTC. As protein: CASSVPSVEQFF. The rearrangement links TRBV7-9 to TRBJ2-1; a weak D match, TRBD2 (6 bases). Germline V gives CDR1 SEHNR, CDR2 FQNEAQ (reference sequence). The germline V and J ends were trimmed by 5 bases and 9 bases, with 11 bases remaining between them. The length of the CDR3 is 12 residues.